The clone carrying this T cell receptor beta chain was seen only a few times. The antigen remains unidentified. Constant-region reverse primers amplified full-length variable regions, followed by semi-nested Nested Universal Primer A PCR. TCRdb redid the calling of the 5' RACE reads with MiXCR, one entry per CDR3 protein. The sample has about 9,000 distinct CDR3 sequences, about half seen once. The sorted Tregs were CD4+CD25+CD127-/low cells. The CDR3 consists of 15 residues. Germline V lookup: CDR1 WSHSY, CDR2 SAAADI. V gave up 6 bases and J gave up 0 bases, with 11 bases separating them. Findings of the study overall: The TCR gene usage of tumor memory CD4+ T cells clustered together with blood and lymph node memory CD4+ cells and with lymph node naive CD4+ cells. Tumor Treg TCRs overlapped most with tumor naive CD4+ cells. The larger-cohort validation was restricted to a single TCR beta V-J rearrangement rather than whole repertoires.

The V gene is TRBV10-2, the J gene TRBJ2-2, with D tentatively TRBD2 (6 bases). Sequencing was carried out using Tregs sorted from a lymph node. The TCR originated in a female donor with breast cancer. CDR3 in amino acids: CASSQRVANTGELFF. In DNA, the CDR3 is TGCGCCAGCAGCCAGCGGGTCGCGAACACCGGGGAGCTGTTTTTT.